This is a list of T cell receptor beta chains from one sample in a study of cytomegalovirus exposure and HLA in healthy donors. TCRdb's table, derived via immunoSEQ multiplex PCR, lists solely in-frame clones and lacks some. The sample carries about 140,000 clones, about 80% recorded once. What was sequenced was PBMCs. These receptors originate from a man aged 25 to 40 in good health and CMV-seronegative. The CDR3 runs from the conserved cysteine through the conserved F or W. Fields, in order: clone size, V gene, D gene, J gene, CDR3 protein, CDR3 DNA. D genes are given only for firm matches. Rows give clone size only sometimes, using once, few, many, or a class for an expanded clone.

clone_size: -; v_call: TRBV11-3; d_call: -; j_call: TRBJ2-2; cdr3_aa: CASSRGVTGELFF; cdr3_nt: TGTGCCAGCAGCAGAGGCGTGACCGGGGAGCTGTTTTTT
clone_size: once; v_call: TRBV9; d_call: TRBD2; j_call: TRBJ2-1; cdr3_aa: CASSGIAGENEQFF; cdr3_nt: TGTGCCAGCAGCGGCATAGCGGGAGAGAATGAGCAGTTCTTC
clone_size: -; v_call: TRBV18; d_call: TRBD1; j_call: TRBJ2-3; cdr3_aa: CASSRQGIDTQYF; cdr3_nt: TGTGCCAGCTCGCGACAGGGGATAGATACGCAGTATTTT
clone_size: -; v_call: TRBV18; d_call: TRBD1; j_call: TRBJ1-6; cdr3_aa: CASSIGQETLGSPLHF; cdr3_nt: TGTGCCAGCTCAATCGGACAGGAGACACTGGGGTCACCCCTCCACTTT
clone_size: few; v_call: TRBV19; d_call: -; j_call: TRBJ1-1; cdr3_aa: CASSTGENTEAFF; cdr3_nt: TGTGCCAGTAGCACAGGAGAGAACACTGAAGCTTTCTTT
clone_size: -; v_call: TRBV7-9; d_call: -; j_call: TRBJ1-2; cdr3_aa: CASSPRGSAGYTF; cdr3_nt: TGTGCCAGCAGCCCGAGGGGGAGCGCTGGCTACACCTTC
clone_size: -; v_call: TRBV28; d_call: -; j_call: TRBJ2-7; cdr3_aa: CASTPAAHYEQYF; cdr3_nt: TGTGCCAGCACGCCCGCGGCTCACTACGAGCAGTACTTC
clone_size: -; v_call: TRBV2; d_call: TRBD1; j_call: TRBJ1-5; cdr3_aa: CASSADRDEPQHF; cdr3_nt: TGTGCCAGCAGTGCGGACAGGGACGAGCCCCAGCATTTT
clone_size: -; v_call: TRBV6-1; d_call: TRBD2; j_call: TRBJ2-1; cdr3_aa: CASGIRGDEQFF; cdr3_nt: TGTGCCAGCGGGATCCGGGGGGATGAGCAGTTCTTC
clone_size: -; v_call: TRBV18; d_call: -; j_call: TRBJ1-5; cdr3_aa: CASSPTTLFNQPQHF; cdr3_nt: TGTGCCAGCTCACCAACAACATTATTTAATCAGCCCCAGCATTTT
clone_size: few; v_call: TRBV5-1; d_call: TRBD1; j_call: TRBJ1-1; cdr3_aa: CASSLAGQGGTEAFF; cdr3_nt: TGCGCCAGCAGCTTGGCCGGTCAGGGGGGCACTGAAGCTTTCTTT
clone_size: once; v_call: TRBV15; d_call: TRBD1; j_call: TRBJ1-5; cdr3_aa: CATTRDRGRGQPQHF; cdr3_nt: TGTGCCACCACCCGGGACAGGGGACGAGGACAGCCCCAGCATTTT
clone_size: -; v_call: TRBV6-1; d_call: TRBD1; j_call: TRBJ2-2; cdr3_aa: CASSEGDRVGGELFF; cdr3_nt: TGTGCCAGCAGTGAAGGGGACAGGGTTGGCGGGGAGCTGTTTTTT
clone_size: -; v_call: TRBV6-1; d_call: -; j_call: TRBJ2-1; cdr3_aa: CASSGDTLNEQFF; cdr3_nt: TGTGCCAGCAGTGGAGACACCCTCAATGAGCAGTTCTTC
clone_size: -; v_call: TRBV30; d_call: -; j_call: TRBJ1-4; cdr3_aa: CAWSVAHRDEKLFF; cdr3_nt: TGTGCCTGGAGTGTAGCCCACAGGGATGAAAAACTGTTTTTT
clone_size: -; v_call: TRBV18; d_call: -; j_call: TRBJ2-1; cdr3_aa: CASSPDRQTYNEQFF; cdr3_nt: TGTGCCAGCTCACCCGACAGGCAAACCTACAATGAGCAGTTCTTC
clone_size: -; v_call: TRBV6-5; d_call: TRBD1; j_call: TRBJ2-5; cdr3_aa: CASNAGGRETQYF; cdr3_nt: TGTGCCAGCAATGCAGGGGGCCGGGAGACCCAGTACTTC
clone_size: few; v_call: TRBV5-1; d_call: -; j_call: TRBJ1-1; cdr3_aa: CASSLGGNPNTEAFF; cdr3_nt: TGCGCCAGCAGCTTGGGAGGGAACCCGAACACTGAAGCTTTCTTT
clone_size: -; v_call: TRBV6-1; d_call: TRBD1; j_call: TRBJ1-1; cdr3_aa: CASRADRNRPEAFF; cdr3_nt: TGTGCCAGCAGAGCGGACAGGAACAGGCCTGAAGCTTTCTTT
clone_size: -; v_call: TRBV10-3; d_call: TRBD2; j_call: TRBJ2-7; cdr3_aa: CAISESLGTSGSKEQYF; cdr3_nt: TGTGCCATCAGTGAGTCATTAGGGACTAGCGGGAGTAAAGAGCAGTACTTC
clone_size: -; v_call: TRBV5-1; d_call: -; j_call: TRBJ2-1; cdr3_aa: CASSPPQLGHEQFF; cdr3_nt: TGCGCCAGCAGCCCTCCTCAGTTGGGCCATGAGCAGTTCTTC
clone_size: -; v_call: TRBV2; d_call: TRBD1; j_call: TRBJ1-2; cdr3_aa: CATRTGGAGGYTF; cdr3_nt: TGTGCCACCCGGACAGGGGGCGCGGGGGGCTACACCTTC
clone_size: -; v_call: TRBV10-2; d_call: -; j_call: TRBJ2-5; cdr3_aa: CASSDIGRTETQYF; cdr3_nt: TGCGCCAGCAGTGATATAGGGAGAACGGAGACCCAGTACTTC
clone_size: few; v_call: TRBV5-1; d_call: TRBD1; j_call: TRBJ2-7; cdr3_aa: CASSGQGLTYEQYF; cdr3_nt: TGCGCCAGCAGTGGACAGGGTCTGACCTACGAGCAGTACTTC
clone_size: -; v_call: TRBV28; d_call: TRBD1; j_call: TRBJ2-5; cdr3_aa: CASKTGTGWETQYF; cdr3_nt: TGTGCCAGCAAAACCGGGACAGGGTGGGAGACCCAGTACTTC
clone_size: -; v_call: TRBV27; d_call: TRBD2; j_call: TRBJ2-7; cdr3_aa: CASSFAGGTYEQYF; cdr3_nt: TGTGCCAGCAGTTTTGCGGGAGGGACCTACGAGCAGTACTTC
clone_size: -; v_call: TRBV28; d_call: TRBD1; j_call: TRBJ1-3; cdr3_aa: CASTQGQANSGNTIYF; cdr3_nt: TGTGCCAGCACTCAGGGACAGGCAAACTCTGGAAACACCATATATTTT
clone_size: -; v_call: TRBV5-1; d_call: -; j_call: TRBJ2-3; cdr3_aa: CASSYPEGVSTDTQYF; cdr3_nt: TGCGCCAGCAGCTACCCCGAAGGGGTGAGCACAGATACGCAGTATTTT
clone_size: -; v_call: TRBV6-5; d_call: -; j_call: TRBJ1-1; cdr3_aa: CASSFPGGENTEAFF; cdr3_nt: TGTGCCAGCAGTTTCCCGGGAGGGGAGAACACTGAAGCTTTCTTT
clone_size: -; v_call: TRBV5-1; d_call: TRBD1; j_call: TRBJ2-7; cdr3_aa: CASSYTLGQGDEQYF; cdr3_nt: TGCGCCAGCAGCTATACCCTGGGACAGGGGGACGAGCAGTACTTC
clone_size: many; v_call: TRBV28; d_call: -; j_call: TRBJ2-7; cdr3_aa: CASKPLLIRAEQYF; cdr3_nt: TGTGCCAGTAAACCCCTACTCATTCGAGCCGAGCAGTACTTC
clone_size: -; v_call: TRBV10-3; d_call: -; j_call: TRBJ1-2; cdr3_aa: CAISESSGRRIAGGYTF; cdr3_nt: TGTGCCATCAGTGAGAGTTCGGGACGCCGGATAGCGGGTGGCTACACCTTC
clone_size: few; v_call: TRBV28; d_call: TRBD1; j_call: TRBJ1-5; cdr3_aa: CASTGQGILYSNQPQHF; cdr3_nt: TGTGCCAGCACCGGACAGGGAATCCTCTATAGCAATCAGCCCCAGCATTTT
clone_size: -; v_call: TRBV29-1; d_call: TRBD1; j_call: TRBJ1-2; cdr3_aa: CSVPNPGTGTGGYGYTF; cdr3_nt: TGCAGCGTTCCCAACCCTGGGACAGGGACGGGGGGCTATGGCTACACCTTC
clone_size: -; v_call: TRBV6-5; d_call: -; j_call: TRBJ1-2; cdr3_aa: CASSVFQGGHGYTF; cdr3_nt: TGTGCCAGCAGCGTTTTCCAGGGAGGCCATGGCTACACCTTC
clone_size: -; v_call: TRBV10-3; d_call: -; j_call: TRBJ2-7; cdr3_aa: CAISADYSYEQYF; cdr3_nt: TGTGCCATCAGTGCCGACTATTCCTACGAGCAGTACTTC
clone_size: -; v_call: TRBV5-5; d_call: TRBD2; j_call: TRBJ2-4; cdr3_aa: CASSGILAGGKNIQYF; cdr3_nt: TGTGCCAGCAGCGGTATCCTAGCGGGGGGCAAAAACATTCAGTACTTC
clone_size: -; v_call: TRBV5-4; d_call: -; j_call: TRBJ2-3; cdr3_aa: CASSQPGIKGDTQYF; cdr3_nt: TGTGCCAGCAGCCAGCCAGGAATAAAGGGGGATACGCAGTATTTT
clone_size: -; v_call: TRBV27; d_call: -; j_call: TRBJ1-5; cdr3_aa: CASSFEGQPQHF; cdr3_nt: TGTGCCAGCAGTTTCGAGGGCCAGCCCCAGCATTTT
clone_size: few; v_call: TRBV5-1; d_call: -; j_call: TRBJ1-1; cdr3_aa: CASSLEQRNTEAFF; cdr3_nt: TGCGCCAGCAGCTTGGAACAGAGAAACACTGAAGCTTTCTTT
clone_size: -; v_call: TRBV18; d_call: -; j_call: TRBJ1-5; cdr3_aa: CASQWENNQPQHF; cdr3_nt: TGTGCCAGTCAATGGGAGAACAATCAGCCCCAGCATTTT
clone_size: -; v_call: TRBV10-3; d_call: -; j_call: TRBJ2-1; cdr3_aa: CAISASLTEDEQFF; cdr3_nt: TGTGCCATCAGTGCATCATTGACTGAGGATGAGCAGTTCTTC
clone_size: -; v_call: TRBV5-1; d_call: -; j_call: TRBJ2-1; cdr3_aa: CASSLAGSSYNEQFF; cdr3_nt: TGCGCCAGCAGCTTGGCGGGGAGCTCCTACAATGAGCAGTTCTTC